What follows describes a single T cell receptor beta chain. V trimming: 6 bases; J trimming: 3 bases; junction bases outside the gene matches: 10. Germline-derived CDR1 and CDR2 are MNHEY and SMNVEV (reference sequence). The CDR3 is made up of 15 amino acids. Under the authors' procedure: Using reference gene primer amplification, nucleated cell counts were estimated. Some clones are missing from TCRdb's copy, which holds only in-frame ones; the method was immunoSEQ multiplex PCR. That table gives V, J and clone size, and the DNA gave D and trimming. Among about 250,000 clones listed, roughly 88% were seen once. This sample stems from a study of blood T cell repertoires in COVID-19. Study context: Both acute and convalescent COVID-19 samples were obtained from the United States, Italy and Spain. In each case, the material was cDNA or gDNA derived from T cells, B-cell-depleted T cells, or PBMCs.

Sequenced sample: peripheral blood. The V gene is TRBV27, the J gene TRBJ1-2; 7 nucleotides match TRBD1. The receptor comes from a man older than 75 with acute or convalescent COVID-19. The CDR3 loop is CASSRLTGVDYGYTF. The CDR3 coding sequence is TGTGCCAGCAGCCGTCTCACAGGGGTAGACTATGGCTACACCTTC.